Each of the 17 T cell receptor beta chains below was sequenced from the same sample in a study of CD8 T cells in ankylosing spondylitis. TCRdb re-called the 5' RACE reads with MiXCR, one entry per CDR3 protein. The table records some 700,000 distinct CDR3 sequences, under 20% of them present only once. For these TCRs, the target antigens are not known. Study results and limitations: Roughly 8 highly homologous variants formed a TCR beta motif that appeared characteristic of ankylosing spondylitis blood.

The material sequenced was blood, either unsorted or a sorted T cell fraction (not recorded which). The receptor source for this set is a male donor with ankylosing spondylitis.

This clonotype was seen repeatedly, ten times or more. The CDR3 spells CASSQETSGSTDTQYF. The CDR3 coding sequence is TGCGCCAGCAGCCAAGAAACTAGCGGGAGCACAGATACGCAGTATTTT. The genes are TRBV4-1 and TRBJ2-3, with 9 bases matching TRBD2. This CDR3 has 16 residues. V lost 0 bases, J lost 0 bases, and 1 base stayed unmatched. The V gene's germline CDR1 is MGHRA and CDR2 YSYEKL.

This chain links TRBV6-1 with TRBJ2-1, with D possibly being TRBD1 or TRBD2 (6 bases each). V was clipped by 8 bases and J by 0 bases, with 14 bases between them. Germline V lookup: CDR1 MNHNS, CDR2 SASEGT. This CDR3 has 15 amino acids. The CDR3 protein is CASVGGSGSYNEQFF. The CDR3 DNA is TGTGCCAGCGTAGGGGGTAGCGGCTCCTACAATGAGCAGTTCTTC.

This rearrangement joins TRBV7-2 to TRBJ1-2, with a tentative D call TRBD1 (5 bases). V was cut by 1 base and J by 13 bases, with 13 bases left in between. Germline V gives CDR1 SGHTA, CDR2 FQGNSA. The CDR3 is made up of 12 amino acids. CDR3: CASSLVQGQSTF. The CDR3 DNA reads as TGTGCCAGCAGCTTAGTGCAGGGTCAATCCACCTTC.

This clonotype was seen a few times. V gene TRBV7-3 combines with J gene TRBJ2-1; a possible D gene is TRBD2 (5 bases). The V end lost 4 bases, the J end lost 1 base, and 11 bases lay between the germline ends. Germline CDR1 and CDR2: SGHTA and FQGTGA. The CDR3 spans 15 residues. The CDR3 nucleotides read TGTGCCAGCAGCTGGAGGCCTTATTCCTACAATGAGCAGTTCTTC. It translates to CASSWRPYSYNEQFF.

V and J are TRBV6-1 and TRBJ1-2; 7 bases line up with TRBD1. The CDR3 spans 13 residues. After removal of 5 bases from V and 7 bases from J, the junction contained 7 bases not matched to a gene. CDR1 and CDR2 from the germline V gene are MNHNS and SASEGT. CDR3 bases: TGTGCCAGCAGTACGACCGACAGGGCTGGCTACACCTTC. It translates to CASSTTDRAGYTF.

This clonotype appeared a few times. This rearrangement joins TRBV5-6 to TRBJ2-3, with 8 bases fitting TRBD1. V shed 4 bases and J 3 bases; nucleotides not matched to a gene: 4. This CDR3 has 14 residues. In germline, CDR1 is SGHDT, CDR2 YYEEEE. The CDR3 region is CASSRTGRTDTQYF. CDR3 DNA sequence: TGTGCCAGCAGCCGGACAGGGAGGACAGATACGCAGTATTTT.

The chain joins TRBV10-3 to TRBJ1-5; D is ambiguous. V gave up 0 bases and J gave up 3 bases, with 9 bases separating them. CDR1 ENHRY and CDR2 SYGVKD come from the germline V gene. The CDR3 consists of 15 residues. The CDR3 here is CAISESWQPNQPQHF. CDR3 coding DNA: TGTGCCATCAGTGAGTCGTGGCAGCCCAATCAGCCCCAGCATTTT.

In this sample, this clonotype turned up many times. This chain uses TRBV2 with TRBJ2-1, with D tentatively TRBD1 or TRBD2 (5 bases each). This CDR3 spans 15 amino acids. Trimming pared 7 bases from V and 3 bases from J, leaving 16 bases between. From germline, CDR1 is SNHLY and CDR2 FYNNEI. CDR3 sequence: CASMPGTELYNEQFF. The CDR3 nucleotides read TGTGCCAGCATGCCAGGGACCGAGCTCTACAATGAGCAGTTCTTC.

This clonotype was observed a handful of times. The chain carries TRBV25-1 and TRBJ2-7; weak D call: TRBD2 (6 bases). The CDR3 consists of 15 residues. Trimming took 3 bases from V and 2 from J, leaving 14 bases between them. Germline V gene sequence: CDR1 MGHDK, CDR2 SYGVNS. The CDR3 nucleotides are TGTGCCAGCAGTGACCTCGGGGGAGTAACCTACGAGCAGTACTTC. This encodes CASSDLGGVTYEQYF.

In DNA, the CDR3 is TGTGCCAGCAGCTTAGAACCGGGGCTCGGCACTGAAGCTTTCTTT. It translates to CASSLEPGLGTEAFF. The rearrangement links TRBV11-2 to TRBJ1-1; possibly TRBD1 for D (5 bases). Per germline, CDR1 SGHAT and CDR2 FQNNGV. Trimming left V 0 bases short and J 4 bases short, with 12 bases between. The CDR3 totals 15 residues. Variable domain in full (rest from reference TRBV11-2 and TRBJ1-1): EAGVAQSPRYKIIEKRQSVAFWCNPISGHATLYWYQQILGQGPKLLIQFQNNGVVDDSQLPKDRFSAERLKGVDSTLKIQPAKLEDSAVYLCASSLEPGLGTEAFFGQGTRLTVV.

The chain joins TRBV29-1 to TRBJ2-1; TRBD2 matches at 7 bases. The CDR3 has 13 amino acids. Germline-derived CDR1 and CDR2 are SQVTM and ANQGSEA. J gave up 7 bases and V 8 bases, and 11 bases lay outside the gene matches. For the CDR3, the DNA is TGCAGCCTAAGGGCTAGCGGTGGGAATGAGCAGTTCTTC. Translated: CSLRASGGNEQFF.

The J gene is TRBJ2-3, the V gene TRBV5-1; D may correspond to TRBD1 or TRBD2 (6 bases each). Germline CDR1 SGHRS, CDR2 YFSETQ. Trimming removed 0 bases from V and 4 bases from J, with 18 bases in between. This CDR3 region has 17 residues. CDR3 loop: CASSLGMDRTGADTQYF. Here the CDR3 DNA reads TGCGCCAGCAGCTTGGGGATGGACAGAACGGGGGCAGATACGCAGTATTTT. Looking up the rest from reference TRBV5-1 and TRBJ2-3 gives the full variable domain: KAGVTQTPRYLIKTRGQQVTLSCSPISGHRSVSWYQQTPGQGLQFLFEYFSETQRNKGNFPGRFSGRQFSNSRSEMNVSTLELGDSALYLCASSLGMDRTGADTQYFGPGTRLTVL.

This clonotype was counted many times. This chain's CDR3 is CASSVGGGTQYF. The DNA of the CDR3 is TGTGCCAGCAGTGTTGGTGGAGGGACCCAGTACTTC. The chain combines TRBV2 with TRBJ2-5, with TRBD2 as a possible D gene (5 bases). Germline CDR1 and CDR2: SNHLY and FYNNEI. The CDR3 loop spans 12 amino acids. With 4 bases removed from V and 7 bases from J, the gap between germline ends came to 10 bases.

This clonotype showed up many times. This chain uses TRBV12-3 or TRBV12-4 with TRBJ2-5; D gene ambiguous. Trimming took 10 bases from V and 4 from J, leaving 4 bases between them. The CDR3 totals 9 residues. CDR3: CAKRETQYF. For the CDR3, the DNA is TGTGCCAAGCGAGAGACCCAGTACTTC.

The chain is built from TRBV28 and TRBJ1-1, with TRBD1 matching 7 bases. This CDR3 is 14 amino acids long. CDR1 is MDHEN and CDR2 is SYDVKM in the germline V gene. V gave up 6 bases and J gave up 0 bases; unmatched junction bases: 4. CDR3 nucleotides: TGTGCCAGCAGACCAGGACAGGTGAACACTGAAGCTTTCTTT. Protein sequence: CASRPGQVNTEAFF.

This clonotype has just a few counts. The V gene is TRBV3-1, the J gene TRBJ1-1, with D unclear. Germline CDR1 reads LGHDT; CDR2 reads YNNKEL (reference sequence). The CDR3 runs to 14 residues. Trimming removed 2 bases from V and 5 bases from J, with 12 bases in between. The CDR3 loop reads CASSQRVDGTEAFF. DNA of the CDR3: TGTGCCAGCAGCCAACGGGTGGATGGAACTGAAGCTTTCTTT.

This sequence joins TRBV3-1 and TRBJ1-1; D possibly corresponds to TRBD1 (5 bases). V lost 4 bases to trimming and J lost 7 bases, with 13 bases between them. The CDR3 has 13 amino acids. Germline V CDR1 and CDR2: LGHDT, YNNKEL (reference sequence). CDR3 in DNA: TGTGCCAGCAGCCTCGCGGGGCTGGGTGAAGCTTTCTTT. Protein sequence: CASSLAGLGEAFF.